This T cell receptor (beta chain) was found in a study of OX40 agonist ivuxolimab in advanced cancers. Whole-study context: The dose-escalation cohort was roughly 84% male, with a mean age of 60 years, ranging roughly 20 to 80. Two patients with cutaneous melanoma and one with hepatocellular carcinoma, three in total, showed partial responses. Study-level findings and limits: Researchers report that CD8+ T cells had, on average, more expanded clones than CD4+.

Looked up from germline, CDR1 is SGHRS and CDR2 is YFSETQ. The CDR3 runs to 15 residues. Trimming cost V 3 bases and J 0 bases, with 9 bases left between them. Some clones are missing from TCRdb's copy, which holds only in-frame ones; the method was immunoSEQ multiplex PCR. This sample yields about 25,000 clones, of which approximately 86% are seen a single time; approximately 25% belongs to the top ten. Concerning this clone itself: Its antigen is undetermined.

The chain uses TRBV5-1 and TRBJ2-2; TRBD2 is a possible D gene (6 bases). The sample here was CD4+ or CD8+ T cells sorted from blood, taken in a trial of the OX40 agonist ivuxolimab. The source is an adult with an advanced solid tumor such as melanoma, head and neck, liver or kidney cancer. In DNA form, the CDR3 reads TGCGCCAGCAGCTACAGCGGGCCGAACACCGGGGAGCTGTTTTTT. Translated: CASSYSGPNTGELFF.